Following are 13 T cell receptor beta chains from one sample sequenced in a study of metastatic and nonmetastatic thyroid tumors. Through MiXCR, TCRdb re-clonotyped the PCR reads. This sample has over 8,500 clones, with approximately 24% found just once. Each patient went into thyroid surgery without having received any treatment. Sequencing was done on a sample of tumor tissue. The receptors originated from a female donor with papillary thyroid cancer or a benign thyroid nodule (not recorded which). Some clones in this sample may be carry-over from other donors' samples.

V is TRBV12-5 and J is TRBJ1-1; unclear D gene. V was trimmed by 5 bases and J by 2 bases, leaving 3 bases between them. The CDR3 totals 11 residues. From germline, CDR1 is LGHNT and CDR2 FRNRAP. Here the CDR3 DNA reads TGTGCTAGTGGTGACAACACTGAAGCTTTCTTT. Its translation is CASGDNTEAFF.

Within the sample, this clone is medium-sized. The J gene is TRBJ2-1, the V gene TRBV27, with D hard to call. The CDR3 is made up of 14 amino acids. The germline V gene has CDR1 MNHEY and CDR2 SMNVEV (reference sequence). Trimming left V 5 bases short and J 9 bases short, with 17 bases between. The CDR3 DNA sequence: TGTGCCAGCAGTGGGGTTGGCAGCCCCCTTGAGCAGTTCTTC. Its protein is CASSGVGSPLEQFF.

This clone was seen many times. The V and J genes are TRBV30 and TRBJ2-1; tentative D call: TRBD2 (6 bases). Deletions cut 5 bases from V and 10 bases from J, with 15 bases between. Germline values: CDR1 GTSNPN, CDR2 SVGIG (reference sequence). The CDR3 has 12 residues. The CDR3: CAWGGSIGEQFF. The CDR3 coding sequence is TGTGCCTGGGGGGGGTCTATAGGGGAGCAGTTCTTC.

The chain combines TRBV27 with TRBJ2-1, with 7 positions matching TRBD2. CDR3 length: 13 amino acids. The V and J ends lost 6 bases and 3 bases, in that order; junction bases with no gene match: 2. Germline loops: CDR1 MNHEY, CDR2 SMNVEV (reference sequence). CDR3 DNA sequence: TGTGCCAGCAGGTCGGGGGGCTACAATGAGCAGTTCTTC. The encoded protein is CASRSGGYNEQFF.

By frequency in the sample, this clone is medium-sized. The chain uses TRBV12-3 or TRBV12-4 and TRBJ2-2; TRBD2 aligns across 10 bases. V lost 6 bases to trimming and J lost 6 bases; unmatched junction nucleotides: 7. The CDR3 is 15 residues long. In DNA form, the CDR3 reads TGTGCCAGCAGCCATCTAGCGGGAGTGGCCGGGGAGCTGTTTTTT. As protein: CASSHLAGVAGELFF.

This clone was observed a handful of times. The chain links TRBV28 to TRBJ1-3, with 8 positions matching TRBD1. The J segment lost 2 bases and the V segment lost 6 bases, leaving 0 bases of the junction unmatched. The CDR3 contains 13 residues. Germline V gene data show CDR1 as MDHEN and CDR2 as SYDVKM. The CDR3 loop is CASRDRAGNTIYF. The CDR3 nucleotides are TGTGCCAGCAGGGACAGGGCTGGAAACACCATATATTTT.

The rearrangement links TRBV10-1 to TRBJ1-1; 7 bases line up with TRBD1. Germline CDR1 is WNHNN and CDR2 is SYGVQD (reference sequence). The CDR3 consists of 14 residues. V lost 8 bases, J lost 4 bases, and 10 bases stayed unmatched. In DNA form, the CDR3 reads TGCGCCAGCTCGAGACAGGGAAAGGGCACTGAAGCTTTCTTT. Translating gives CASSRQGKGTEAFF.

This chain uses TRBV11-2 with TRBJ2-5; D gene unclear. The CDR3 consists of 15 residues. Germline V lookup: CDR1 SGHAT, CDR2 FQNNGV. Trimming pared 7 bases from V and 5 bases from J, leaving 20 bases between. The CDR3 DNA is TGTGCCAGCACTCTCGGGTCTTACCGACTTGAGACCCAGTACTTC. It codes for CASTLGSYRLETQYF.

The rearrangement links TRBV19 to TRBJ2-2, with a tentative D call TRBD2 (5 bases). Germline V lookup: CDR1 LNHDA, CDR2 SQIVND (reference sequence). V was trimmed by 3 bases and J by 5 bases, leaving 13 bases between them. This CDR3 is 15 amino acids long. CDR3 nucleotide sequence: TGTGCCAGTAGTATCGGGGTTCGCCGAACCGGGGAGCTGTTTTTT. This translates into CASSIGVRRTGELFF.

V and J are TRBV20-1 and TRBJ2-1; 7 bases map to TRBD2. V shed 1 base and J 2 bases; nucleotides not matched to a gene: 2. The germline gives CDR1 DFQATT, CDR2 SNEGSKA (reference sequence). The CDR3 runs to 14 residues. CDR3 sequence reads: CSARGLAAYNEQFF. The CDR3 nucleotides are TGCAGTGCTAGAGGTCTAGCGGCCTACAATGAGCAGTTCTTC.

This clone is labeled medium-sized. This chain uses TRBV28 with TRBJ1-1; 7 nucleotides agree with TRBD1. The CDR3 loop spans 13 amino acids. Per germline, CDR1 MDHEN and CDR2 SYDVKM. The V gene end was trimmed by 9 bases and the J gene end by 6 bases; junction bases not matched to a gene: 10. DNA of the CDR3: TGTGCCAGTTGGAGAACAGGGGTGTCTGAAGCTTTCTTT. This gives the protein CASWRTGVSEAFF. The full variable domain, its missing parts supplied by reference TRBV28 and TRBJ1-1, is DVKVTQSSRYLVKRTGEKVFLECVQDMDHENMFWYRQDPGLGLRLIYFSYDVKMKEKGDIPEGYSVSREKKERFSLILESASTNQTSMYLCASWRTGVSEAFFGQGTRLTVV.

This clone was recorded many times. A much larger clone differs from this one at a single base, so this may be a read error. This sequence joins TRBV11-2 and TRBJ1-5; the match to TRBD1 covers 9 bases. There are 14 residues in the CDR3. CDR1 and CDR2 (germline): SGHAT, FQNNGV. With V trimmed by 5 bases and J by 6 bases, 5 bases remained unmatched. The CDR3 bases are TGTGCCAGCAGCCCCGGGACAGGGCTTCAGCCCCAGCATTTT. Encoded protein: CASSPGTGLQPQHF.

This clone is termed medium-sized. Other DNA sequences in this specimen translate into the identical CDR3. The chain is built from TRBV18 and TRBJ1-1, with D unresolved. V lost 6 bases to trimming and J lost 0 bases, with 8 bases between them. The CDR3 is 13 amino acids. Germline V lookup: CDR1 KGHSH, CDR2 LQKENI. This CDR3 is CASSPQMNTEAFF. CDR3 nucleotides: TGTGCCAGCTCGCCCCAAATGAACACTGAAGCTTTCTTT.